Sequencing of this T cell receptor beta chain was carried out in a study of OX40 agonist ivuxolimab in advanced cancers. This table comes from immunoSEQ multiplex PCR, and its TCRdb copy is limited to in-frame clones, with some not included. The sample holds 35,000 to 50,000 clones; around 87% are singletons and the top ten take about 35%. Trimming left V 7 bases short and J 1 base short, with 10 bases between. The germline V gene encodes CDR1 LNHDA and CDR2 SQIVND (reference sequence). The CDR3 consists of 14 residues. The TCR sequence derives from an adult with an advanced solid tumor such as melanoma, head and neck, liver or kidney cancer. J is TRBJ2-2 and V is TRBV19; a possible D gene is TRBD2 (6 bases). Sequenced material: CD4+ or CD8+ T cells sorted from blood, taken in a trial of the OX40 agonist ivuxolimab. CDR3 DNA sequence: TGTGCCAGTATTACCGGGAGGAACACCGGGGAGCTGTTTTTT. Translated: CASITGRNTGELFF.